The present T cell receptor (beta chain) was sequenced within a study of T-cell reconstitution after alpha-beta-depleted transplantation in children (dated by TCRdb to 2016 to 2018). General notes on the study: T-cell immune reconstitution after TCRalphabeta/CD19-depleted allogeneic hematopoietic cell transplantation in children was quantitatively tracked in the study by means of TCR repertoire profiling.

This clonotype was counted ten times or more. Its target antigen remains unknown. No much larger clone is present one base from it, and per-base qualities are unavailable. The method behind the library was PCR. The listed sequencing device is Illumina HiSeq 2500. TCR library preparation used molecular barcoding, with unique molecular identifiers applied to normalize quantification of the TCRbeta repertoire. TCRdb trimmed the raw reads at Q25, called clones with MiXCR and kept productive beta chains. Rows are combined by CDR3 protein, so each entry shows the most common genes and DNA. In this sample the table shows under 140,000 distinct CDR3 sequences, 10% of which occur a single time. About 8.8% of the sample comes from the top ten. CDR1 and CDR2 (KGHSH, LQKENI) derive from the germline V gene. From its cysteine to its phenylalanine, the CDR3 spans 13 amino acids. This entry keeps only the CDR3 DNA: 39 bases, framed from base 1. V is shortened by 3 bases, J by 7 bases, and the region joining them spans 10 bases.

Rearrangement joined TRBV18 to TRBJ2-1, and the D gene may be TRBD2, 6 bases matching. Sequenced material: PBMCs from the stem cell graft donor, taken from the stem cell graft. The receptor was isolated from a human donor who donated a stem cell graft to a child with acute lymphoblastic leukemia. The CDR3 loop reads CASSPPRGNEQFF. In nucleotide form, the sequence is TGTGCCAGCTCACCGCCCCGGGGGAATGAGCAGTTCTTC.